These 10 T cell receptor beta chains share one sample of origin, sequenced in a study of regulatory and conventional T cells in RAG deficiency (TCRdb year 2017). Receptor libraries were prepared by the immunoSEQ multiplex PCR assay. Sourced from immuneACCESS, this table was stored by TCRdb with only in-frame sequences that have V and J called. A share of the clones is absent; for the studies checked, an unresolved V gene accounts for under half, and the remainder has no known explanation. The sample contains 25,000 to 35,000 clones, 90% to 97% of them found a single time. The ten top clones hold over 0.35% of the sample. Conventional CD4+ T cells were purified from blood as CD25-low CD127-high cells before genomic DNA extraction. These data were also reused for a study on regulatory T cells. Reported in the second study: In the multiplex PCR, 52 forward TRBV primers and 13 reverse TRBJ primers were used, and assay-based and computational corrections were applied for amplification bias.

Specimen: CD25- CD4+ T cells sorted from blood. The receptors here all came from a human donor in good health.

V gene TRBV18 combines with J gene TRBJ1-6, with 7 bases lining up with TRBD1. Germline CDR1 reads KGHSH; CDR2 reads LQKENI. The CDR3 has 15 residues. V dropped 4 bases and J dropped 8; count of bases not matched to a gene: 8. DNA for the CDR3: TGTGCCAGCTCACTAGAGACAGGGTTGCATTCACCCCTCCACTTT. Translating it yields CASSLETGLHSPLHF.

The rearrangement joins TRBV29-1 to TRBJ1-1; TRBD1 matches 7 bases. The CDR3 runs 12 residues. Germline V CDR1 and CDR2: SQVTM, ANQGSEA. The V and J ends lost 6 bases and 1 base, in that order; junction bases with no gene match: 2. DNA for the CDR3: TGCAGCGTCCACAGGGGGAACACTGAAGCTTTCTTT. Protein sequence: CSVHRGNTEAFF.

This clone was counted once. The chain uses TRBV11-3 and TRBJ2-2; TRBD1 matches at 11 bases. Germline V CDR1 and CDR2: SGHNT, YENEEA. The trim removed 5 bases at V and 7 bases at J, leaving 6 bases unmatched. CDR3 length: 15 residues. In DNA form, the CDR3 reads TGTGCCAGCAGCCCCGGACAGGGGGCTGGCGGGGAGCTGTTTTTT. Translating it yields CASSPGQGAGGELFF.

V gene TRBV30 combines with J gene TRBJ2-4; 11 bases agree with TRBD1. J was trimmed by 7 bases and V by 1 base; bases with no gene match: 9. This CDR3 contains 16 residues. Germline CDR1 and CDR2: GTSNPN and SVGIG (reference sequence). CDR3 DNA: TGTGCCTGGAGTGCGGGAAGTTGGGACAGGGGGAACATTCAGTACTTC. Its translation: CAWSAGSWDRGNIQYF.

This clone was seen a single time. This chain joins TRBV29-1 and TRBJ2-1; 12 bases line up with TRBD2. The V gene end was trimmed by 1 base and the J gene end by 4 bases; junction bases not matched to a gene: 2. The CDR3 runs to 15 residues. Germline V gene sequence: CDR1 SQVTM, CDR2 ANQGSEA. Here the CDR3 reads CSVEVGLAGYNEQFF. As DNA, the CDR3 is TGCAGCGTTGAAGTAGGACTAGCGGGATACAATGAGCAGTTCTTC.

The V gene is TRBV5-6, the J gene TRBJ1-2; 7 bases match TRBD1. CDR1 and CDR2 (germline): SGHDT, YYEEEE. The CDR3 consists of 16 residues. Trimming cost V 0 bases and J 7 bases; bases outside gene matches: 12. The CDR3 protein is CASSLGQPGGRSGYTF. CDR3 coding DNA: TGTGCCAGCAGCTTGGGGCAACCAGGGGGGAGGAGTGGCTACACCTTC.

The rearrangement uses TRBV10-3 and TRBJ2-1, with TRBD2 matching over 9 bases. This CDR3 spans 15 amino acids. The germline V gene encodes CDR1 ENHRY and CDR2 SYGVKD. The CDR3 loop is CSTSGAAGGYNEQFF. CDR3 sequence (DNA): TGTTCCACCTCAGGGGCAGCGGGGGGCTACAATGAGCAGTTCTTC.

The chain carries TRBV7-3 and TRBJ2-2, with 8 bases fitting TRBD2. J was trimmed by 6 bases and V by 2 bases; bases with no gene match: 11. Germline values: CDR1 SGHTA, CDR2 FQGTGA. The CDR3 is made up of 17 amino acids. The CDR3 DNA follows: TGTGCCAGCAGCTTATCCCCCGGGAGGGTCGGTGCCGGGGAGCTGTTTTTT. Its translation: CASSLSPGRVGAGELFF.

The chain couples TRBV5-5 to TRBJ1-5; possible D gene TRBD1, 6 bases. The CDR3 length is 14 residues. Germline V gene data show CDR1 as SGHKS and CDR2 as YYEKEE (reference sequence). The V and J ends lost 0 bases and 2 bases respectively, with 6 bases between them. CDR3 DNA: TGTGCCAGCAGCTTGGACAGGGGCAATCAGCCCCAGCATTTT. Amino acid sequence: CASSLDRGNQPQHF.

J is TRBJ2-5 and V is TRBV10-3, with 14 bases matching TRBD2. V trimming: 0 bases; J trimming: 4 bases; junction bases outside the gene matches: 1. Per germline, CDR1 ENHRY and CDR2 SYGVKD. The CDR3 spans 16 residues. The DNA of the CDR3 is TGTGCCATCAGTGAGTCTGGACTAGCGGGAGGAGAGACCCAGTACTTC. Protein sequence: CAISESGLAGGETQYF.